This TCR beta chain was identified in a study of cytomegalovirus exposure and HLA in healthy donors. Losses at the gene ends were 2 bases for V and 7 bases for J; bases not matched to a gene: 9. The CDR3 has 17 amino acids. The germline V gene encodes CDR1 MGHRA and CDR2 YSYEKL. Study observations and caveats: It was reported that the classifier diagnosed cytomegalovirus status with high specificity and sensitivity in both the original and validation cohorts.

Of note for this clone: Its antigen remains unidentified.

The donors were members of the validation cohort comprising some 130 subjects, separate from the roughly 650-subject first cohort. Repertoires were generated with immunoSEQ multiplex PCR, while TCRdb's copy carries only in-frame clones and drops some. This table has 150,000 to 200,000 clones, approximately 86% appearing once. The sequenced sample was PBMCs. The TCR originated in a man aged 25 to 40 in good health and CMV-seropositive. The chain joins TRBV4-1 to TRBJ2-2; TRBD1 agrees at 11 bases. In DNA, the CDR3 is TGCGCCAGCAGCCAACGAAGGACAGGGGGCACGATCGGGGAGCTGTTTTTT. Its protein product is CASSQRRTGGTIGELFF.